This is a list of T cell receptor beta chains from one sample in a study of CD4+ T cells in melanoma. Profiled with immunoSEQ multiplex PCR; TCRdb holds only in-frame clones, not every one. The data contain some 7,100 clones, roughly 47% of them singletons. What was sequenced was cells from a culture (not recorded whether cultured in vitro). The receptors shown here come from a human donor with melanoma. Both conserved end residues are trimmed from each CDR3. The order of the fields is CDR3 protein, V gene, D gene. A D gene is named only where the DNA matches it firmly.

ASSGGQVGEQY | TRBV2 | TRBD1
ASGLGTANTEAF | TRBV12-5 | TRBD1
ASSQSGLAGTTDTQY | TRBV4-1 | TRBD2
ASSWDTNTEAF | TRBV5-1 | .
ASSQYQGVGNIQY | TRBV2 | TRBD1
ASSLSFGGDSPLH | TRBV5-1 | .
ASSFAGQKRIAF | TRBV6-5 | TRBD1
AWRRVRTSGANVLT | TRBV30 | .
ASGGQPNTEAF | TRBV11-2 | .
ASRAQGNEQY | TRBV25-1 | .